A single sample gave rise to the 10 T cell receptor beta chains below, sequenced in a study of CD8 T cells in Susac syndrome. Reverse transcription of about 0.5 to 1 ug RNA used random hexamers. MiXCR, applied by TCRdb to the immunoSEQ multiplex PCR reads, yields one record per CDR3 protein. The sample has about 140,000 distinct CDR3 sequences, 95% seen once. Material: CD4+ T cells from PBMCs. The receptors come from a human donor with multiple sclerosis.

This chain joins TRBV5-1 and TRBJ2-4, with 8 bases lining up with TRBD1. The CDR3 has 15 residues. The germline gives CDR1 SGHRS, CDR2 YFSETQ. Trimming at V came to 2 bases and at J to 8 bases, leaving 9 bases not matched to a gene. The CDR3: CASSLTGQGRDIQYF. DNA for the CDR3: TGCGCCAGCAGCTTAACTGGACAGGGTAGAGACATTCAGTACTTC. The full variable domain, in which reference TRBV5-1 and TRBJ2-4 provide the parts outside the CDR3, is KAGVTQTPRYLIKTRGQQVTLSCSPISGHRSVSWYQQTPGQGLQFLFEYFSETQRNKGNFPGRFSGRQFSNSRSEMNVSTLELGDSALYLCASSLTGQGRDIQYFGAGTRLSVL.

This rearrangement joins TRBV9 to TRBJ1-5; 7 bases match TRBD1. Trimming cost V 7 bases and J 3 bases; bases outside gene matches: 10. The CDR3 length is 15 residues. The germline V gene has CDR1 SGDLS and CDR2 YYNGEE. The CDR3 DNA sequence: TGTGCCAGCTCTGTCAGGGACAGTTTCAATCAGCCCCAGCATTTT. Its translation: CASSVRDSFNQPQHF.

The V gene is TRBV28, the J gene TRBJ1-2, with 7 bases identical to TRBD1. CDR3 length equals 13 residues. In germline, CDR1 is MDHEN, CDR2 SYDVKM. Losses at the gene ends were 0 bases for V and 6 bases for J; bases not matched to a gene: 1. CDR3 protein: CASSLWTGNGYTF. In DNA form, the CDR3 reads TGTGCCAGCAGTTTATGGACAGGGAATGGCTACACCTTC.

The chain has TRBV5-1 and TRBJ2-1, with D tentatively TRBD1 or TRBD2 (5 bases each). V gave up 4 bases and J gave up 2 bases, with 10 bases separating them. Germline V lookup: CDR1 SGHRS, CDR2 YFSETQ. The CDR3 covers 14 residues. CDR3 nucleotides: TGCGCCAGCAGCCGGGACGGGGCCTACAATGAGCAGTTCTTC. This codes for CASSRDGAYNEQFF.

The V gene is TRBV3-1, the J gene TRBJ1-2, with a weak D call TRBD1 (5 bases). Germline CDR1 LGHDT, CDR2 YNNKEL (reference sequence). The V end lost 1 base, the J end lost 8 bases, and 17 bases lay between the germline ends. There are 15 residues in the CDR3. CDR3 coding DNA: TGTGCCAGCAGCCAAGTAGGCAGGGTAGGAGGAGGCTACACCTTC. Translation gives CASSQVGRVGGGYTF.

This rearrangement joins TRBV12-3 or TRBV12-4 to TRBJ2-7, with 10 bases fitting TRBD2. The CDR3 length is 18 residues. The V segment lost 5 bases and the J segment 6 bases; nucleotides outside the gene matches: 19. CDR3 nucleotide sequence: TGTGCCAGCAGTGGTCCCGAGTGGAGCGGGGGGGCGACGGGCGAGCAGTACTTC. This encodes CASSGPEWSGGATGEQYF.

The chain employs TRBV28 and TRBJ2-7, with 8 bases fitting TRBD2. V lost 6 bases and J lost 9; bases outside the gene matches: 7. Germline lookup yields CDR1 MDHEN and CDR2 SYDVKM. The CDR3 is 12 amino acids. The CDR3 protein is CASSLRGAGQYF. CDR3 DNA sequence: TGTGCCAGCAGCTTGCGGGGGGCCGGGCAGTACTTC. Full variable domain (missing parts from reference TRBV28 and TRBJ2-7): DVKVTQSSRYLVKRTGEKVFLECVQDMDHENMFWYRQDPGLGLRLIYFSYDVKMKEKGDIPEGYSVSREKKERFSLILESASTNQTSMYLCASSLRGAGQYFGPGTRLTVT.

The V and J genes are TRBV15 and TRBJ2-7; 7 bases agree with TRBD2. Germline V gene data show CDR1 as LNHNV and CDR2 as YYDKDF (reference sequence). The CDR3 loop spans 16 amino acids. With V trimmed by 1 base and J by 3 bases, 9 bases remained unmatched. The CDR3 protein is CATSRVVASGYYEQYF. CDR3 bases: TGTGCCACCAGCAGAGTCGTGGCTAGCGGTTACTACGAGCAGTACTTC.

This clonotype was detected only a few times. The CDR3 spells CASSLVPEDTEAFF. The CDR3 coding sequence is TGTGCCAGCAGCTTAGTTCCCGAGGACACTGAAGCTTTCTTT. V usage is TRBV7-9 and J usage is TRBJ1-1, with D unclear. Trimming pared 1 base from V and 3 bases from J, leaving 9 bases between. This CDR3 has 14 residues. Per the germline V gene, CDR1 is SEHNR and CDR2 is FQNEAQ (reference sequence).

The rearrangement uses TRBV20-1 and TRBJ2-4; 9 bases agree with TRBD2. Germline lookup yields CDR1 DFQATT and CDR2 SNEGSKA (reference sequence). This CDR3 is 13 amino acids long. Germline trimming cut 7 bases from V and 2 bases from J; bases unmatched to any gene: 3. CDR3 nucleotide sequence: TGCAGTGTAGCGGGGGAGACCAAAAACATTCAGTACTTC. Amino acid sequence: CSVAGETKNIQYF.